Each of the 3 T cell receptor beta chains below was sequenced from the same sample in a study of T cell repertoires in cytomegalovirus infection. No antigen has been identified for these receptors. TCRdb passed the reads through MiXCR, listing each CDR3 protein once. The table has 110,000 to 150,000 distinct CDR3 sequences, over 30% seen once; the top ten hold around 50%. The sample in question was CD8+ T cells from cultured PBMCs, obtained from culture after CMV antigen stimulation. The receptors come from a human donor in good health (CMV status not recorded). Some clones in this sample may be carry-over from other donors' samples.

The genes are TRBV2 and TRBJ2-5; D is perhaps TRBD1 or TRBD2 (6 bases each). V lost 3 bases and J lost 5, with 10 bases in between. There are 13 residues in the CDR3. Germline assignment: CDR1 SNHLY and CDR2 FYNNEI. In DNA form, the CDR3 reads TGTGCCAGCAGTGAGTTCGGGGGCGAGACCCAGTACTTC. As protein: CASSEFGGETQYF.

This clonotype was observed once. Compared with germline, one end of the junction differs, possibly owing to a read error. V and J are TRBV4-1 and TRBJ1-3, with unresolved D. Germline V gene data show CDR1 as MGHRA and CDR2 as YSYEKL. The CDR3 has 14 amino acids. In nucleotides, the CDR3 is TGTGCCAGCAGCCAAGACTGGAATGGAAACACCATATATTTT. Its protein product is CASSQDWNGNTIYF.

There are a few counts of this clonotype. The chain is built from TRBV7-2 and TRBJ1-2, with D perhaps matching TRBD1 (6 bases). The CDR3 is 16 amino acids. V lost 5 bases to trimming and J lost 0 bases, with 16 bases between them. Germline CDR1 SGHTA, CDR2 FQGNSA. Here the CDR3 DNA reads TGTGCCAGCAGCCTCCGCTCAGGGGTCGCTAACTATGGCTACACCTTC. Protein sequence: CASSLRSGVANYGYTF.